These 14 T cell receptor beta chains were all obtained from the same sample, sequenced in a study of blood T cell repertoires in COVID-19 (TCRdb year 2020). Library preparation used the immunoSEQ multiplex PCR assay. This immuneACCESS table, as held by TCRdb, lists in-frame sequences with V and J called but not all clones. Of the missing ones, under half trace to an unresolved V gene in checked studies; the others have no known cause. Here the sample has 140,000 to 150,000 clones; around 89% occur a single time. The ten top clones hold about 2.9% of the sample. Sequencing used peripheral blood. The receptors come from a man in his 60s with active or convalescent COVID-19.

The rearrangement joins TRBV6-5 to TRBJ1-2, with a possible D match to TRBD1 (5 bases). CDR1 is MNHEY and CDR2 is SVGAGI in the germline V gene. Trimming left V 5 bases short and J 9 bases short, with 13 bases between. This CDR3 spans 12 amino acids. The DNA of the CDR3 is TGTGCCAGCAGTCGACTTACAGGCCGCTACACCTTC. Protein: CASSRLTGRYTF.

The V gene is TRBV2, the J gene TRBJ1-1; D uncertain. Germline V gene data show CDR1 as SNHLY and CDR2 as FYNNEI. Trimming removed 4 bases from V and 0 bases from J, with 9 bases in between. This CDR3 is 14 amino acids long. This chain's CDR3 is CASSVREVNTEAFF. The CDR3 coding sequence is TGTGCCAGCAGTGTGAGGGAGGTGAACACTGAAGCTTTCTTT. The full variable domain, in which reference TRBV2 and TRBJ1-1 provide the parts outside the CDR3, is EPEVTQTPSHQVTQMGQEVILRCVPISNHLYFYWYRQILGQKVEFLVSFYNNEISEKSEIFDDQFSVERPDGSNFTLKIRSTKLEDSAMYFCASSVREVNTEAFFGQGTRLTVV.

The chain has TRBV27 and TRBJ1-2; D uncertain. The CDR3 is 15 residues long. Germline CDR1 and CDR2: MNHEY and SMNVEV (reference sequence). V was pared by 0 bases and J by 2 bases, with 10 bases between. The CDR3 is CASSLSSRENYGYTF. In nucleotides, the CDR3 is TGTGCCAGCAGTTTATCATCCCGGGAGAACTATGGCTACACCTTC.

This chain joins TRBV5-1 and TRBJ2-7; D is uncertain. Trimming cost V 1 base and J 4 bases, with 12 bases left between them. Germline-derived CDR1 and CDR2 are SGHRS and YFSETQ. This CDR3 spans 14 amino acids. CDR3 in DNA: TGCGCCAGCAGCTTGAGCCTAGACGGGTACGAGCAGTACTTC. This encodes CASSLSLDGYEQYF.

CDR3 DNA: TGTGCCAGCAGCTTAGCCCTTCCTAGCGGCAGCTCCTACGAGCAGTACTTC. Translation gives CASSLALPSGSSYEQYF. This chain links TRBV7-6 with TRBJ2-7; TRBD2 matches 7 bases. The CDR3 spans 17 residues. Per germline, CDR1 SGHVS and CDR2 FNYEAQ. V shed 0 bases, J shed 0 bases, and the junction held 8 bases outside the gene matches.

This clone came up once. The chain recombines TRBV5-1 with TRBJ1-2; TRBD1 matches at 11 bases. The ends lost 5 bases at V and 1 base at J; junction bases unmatched: 10. CDR1 is SGHRS and CDR2 is YFSETQ in the germline V gene. This CDR3 has 17 amino acids. This CDR3 is CASREGTGGPSNYGYTF. The DNA for the CDR3 is TGCGCCAGCAGAGAGGGGACAGGGGGGCCCAGTAACTATGGCTACACCTTC.

This rearrangement joins TRBV7-8 to TRBJ1-2; D gene uncertain. The CDR3 length is 18 residues. In germline, CDR1 is SGHVS, CDR2 FQNEAQ. Deletions cut 1 base from V and 1 base from J, with 19 bases between. CDR3 nucleotide sequence: TGTGCCAGCAGCTTAGACCGGGTCCCTCGCACCCTTAACTATGGCTACACCTTC. Its protein product is CASSLDRVPRTLNYGYTF.

The chain is built from TRBV28 and TRBJ1-5; 7 bases line up with TRBD1. The CDR3 has 14 amino acids. Trimming at V came to 10 bases and at J to 11 bases, leaving 17 bases not matched to a gene. The germline gives CDR1 MDHEN, CDR2 SYDVKM. CDR3: CATQGGVGLRAQHF. In DNA form, the CDR3 reads TGTGCCACGCAGGGGGGTGTGGGGCTACGGGCCCAGCATTTT.

The J gene is TRBJ2-7, the V gene TRBV9; 7 bases align to TRBD1. The V gene's germline CDR1 is SGDLS and CDR2 YYNGEE. With 3 bases clipped from V and 0 bases from J, the junction kept 6 bases outside the gene matches. The CDR3 has 15 amino acids. The CDR3 reads CASSGGGSSSYEQYF. Written as DNA, the CDR3 is TGTGCCAGCAGCGGAGGGGGCTCTAGCTCCTACGAGCAGTACTTC.

V gene TRBV2 combines with J gene TRBJ1-6, with 9 nucleotides matching TRBD1. This CDR3 comprises 17 residues. V dropped 6 bases and J dropped 2; count of bases not matched to a gene: 8. Looked up from germline, CDR1 is SNHLY and CDR2 is FYNNEI. CDR3: CASSARQGGTYNSPLHF. The CDR3 nucleotides read TGTGCCAGCAGCGCCCGACAGGGGGGAACCTATAATTCACCCCTCCACTTT.

V gene TRBV28 combines with J gene TRBJ1-5, with 7 bases fitting TRBD1. The CDR3 sequence is 18 residues long. CDR1 is MDHEN, CDR2 SYDVKM, per germline. The V segment lost 2 bases and the J segment 9 bases; nucleotides outside the gene matches: 19. Written as DNA, the CDR3 is TGTGCCAGCAGTTTACCGACAGGCACAGGGGTAGTAAGTGGGCCCCAGCATTTT. As protein: CASSLPTGTGVVSGPQHF.

The CDR3 region is CASSVPTSGTSTDTQYF. The CDR3 DNA reads as TGTGCCAGCAGCGTCCCTACTAGCGGGACTAGCACAGATACGCAGTATTTT. The chain links TRBV9 to TRBJ2-3, with 10 bases identical to TRBD2. Germline-derived CDR1 and CDR2 are SGDLS and YYNGEE. V lost 2 bases to trimming and J lost 0 bases; unmatched junction nucleotides: 6. The CDR3 consists of 17 residues.

The rearrangement uses TRBV20-1 and TRBJ2-1; no reliable D call. V lost 4 bases, J lost 8 bases, and 9 bases lay in between. CDR1 DFQATT and CDR2 SNEGSKA come from the germline V gene (reference sequence). There are 11 residues in the CDR3. The CDR3 protein is CSANQVDEQFF. The CDR3 nucleotides read TGCAGTGCTAATCAGGTGGATGAGCAGTTCTTC.

This chain links TRBV2 with TRBJ2-1; 7 bases are a match to TRBD1. Germline trimming cut 7 bases from V and 7 bases from J; bases unmatched to any gene: 7. Germline V gene lookup returns CDR1 SNHLY and CDR2 FYNNEI. This CDR3 is built from 13 residues. CDR3 sequence reads: CASNKAGGNEQFF. In DNA, the CDR3 is TGTGCCAGCAACAAAGCAGGGGGAAATGAGCAGTTCTTC.